This is a list of T cell receptor beta chains from one sample in a study of shared clonotypes between healthy human individuals. Produced via immunoSEQ multiplex PCR; TCRdb's table is partial and in-frame only. The sample lists about 2 million clones, roughly 94% occurring once. The sequencing sample was made of naive CD4+ T cells sorted from blood. These receptors were taken from a man younger than 35 in good health. CDR3s include the opening cysteine and the closing phenylalanine or tryptophan. A D gene is named only where the DNA matches it firmly. Size is omitted from some rows. Given values are once, few, many or a class for expanded clones.

>14|.|.|TRBJ2-7|TRBV30
CAWTPQVLTYEQYF
TGTGCCTGGACCCCCCAGGTTCTTACCTACGAGCAGTACTTC
>13|.|.|TRBJ2-5|TRBV7-6
CASSLALQETQYF
TGTGCCAGCAGCTTAGCTTTACAAGAGACCCAGTACTTC
>12|.|.|TRBJ1-6|TRBV6-1
CASRNKNSPLHF
TGTGCCAGCAGGAACAAGAATTCACCCCTCCACTTT
>15|.|TRBD2|TRBJ2-1|TRBV2
CATKLASGSTNEQFF
TGTGCCACCAAACTAGCTAGCGGGAGCACGAATGAGCAGTTCTTC
>15|.|.|TRBJ1-5|TRBV4-2
CASSQDTGGGQPQHF
TGTGCCAGCAGCCAAGATACTGGAGGGGGTCAGCCCCAGCATTTT
>15|.|TRBD2|TRBJ2-3|TRBV11-2
CASSLGRGSTDTQYF
TGTGCCAGCAGCTTAGGGCGGGGGAGCACAGATACGCAGTATTTT
>16|.|TRBD1|TRBJ1-1|TRBV6-5
CASSYLSPRDRVDAFF
TGTGCCAGCAGTTACCTTAGCCCCCGGGACAGGGTTGATGCTTTCTTT
>17|once|TRBD2|TRBJ2-1|TRBV5-1
CASSSPVVAGIYNEQFF
TGCGCCAGCAGCTCCCCTGTAGTAGCGGGGATATACAATGAGCAGTTCTTC
>17|.|.|TRBJ1-6|TRBV30
CAWSVGRTDSYNSPLHF
TGTGCCTGGAGTGTAGGTAGGACGGACTCCTATAATTCACCCCTCCACTTT
>16|.|.|TRBJ1-3|TRBV4-1
CASSQDRQGTGNTIYF
TGCGCCAGCAGCCAAGATCGTCAGGGGACTGGAAACACCATATATTTT
>10|.|.|TRBJ1-2|TRBV20-1
CSARAGGYTF
TGCAGTGCTCGGGCCGGTGGCTACACCTTC
>15|.|TRBD2|TRBJ2-1|TRBV6-5
CASRRLAVSYNEQFF
TGTGCCAGCAGGCGGCTAGCGGTGTCCTACAATGAGCAGTTCTTC
>14|.|.|TRBJ1-6|TRBV5-4
CASSPRGDGSPLHF
TGTGCCAGCAGCCCACGCGGGGACGGATCACCCCTCCACTTT
>13|.|.|TRBJ2-3|TRBV7-2
CASSSDGTDTQYF
TGTGCCAGCAGCTCGGACGGCACAGATACGCAGTATTTT
>13|.|.|TRBJ2-1|TRBV5-4
CASSPGSGNEQFF
TGTGCCAGCAGCCCGGGAAGCGGGAATGAGCAGTTCTTC
>15|.|TRBD2|TRBJ2-3|TRBV18
CASSLLAGNTDTQYF
TGTGCCAGCTCGTTACTAGCGGGAAACACAGATACGCAGTATTTT
>12|.|TRBD2|TRBJ2-7|TRBV28
CASSSGLAGVDF
TGTGCCAGCAGTTCGGGACTAGCGGGCGTAGACTTC
>14|.|.|TRBJ1-4|TRBV15
CATSKVATNEKLFF
TGTGCCACCAGCAAGGTAGCAACTAATGAAAAACTGTTTTTT
>16|.|TRBD2|TRBJ2-5|TRBV9
CASSVGAGAGQETQYF
TGTGCCAGCAGCGTCGGAGCGGGGGCGGGCCAAGAGACCCAGTACTTC
>12|.|TRBD1|TRBJ2-5|TRBV6-1
CASGQVFGTQYF
TGTGCCAGTGGACAGGTTTTTGGGACCCAGTACTTC
>13|.|.|TRBJ2-7|TRBV18
CASSPLGDYEQYF
TGTGCCAGCTCACCACTGGGGGATTACGAGCAGTACTTC
>14|.|TRBD2|TRBJ2-1|TRBV2
CASSLELAANEQFF
TGTGCCAGCAGTCTTGAACTAGCGGCCAATGAGCAGTTCTTC
>16|.|.|TRBJ1-4|TRBV28
CASRNPRLQGQEKLFF
TGTGCCAGCAGAAACCCCCGGTTACAGGGACAAGAAAAACTGTTTTTT
>17|.|TRBD2|TRBJ2-1|TRBV7-2
CASSLALSGSSGNEQFF
TGTGCCAGCAGCTTAGCGCTGAGCGGGAGTTCAGGCAATGAGCAGTTCTTC
>14|.|.|TRBJ2-7|TRBV7-9
CASSPRSNPYEQYF
TGTGCCAGCAGCCCCCGGAGTAACCCCTACGAGCAGTACTTC
>14|.|TRBD2|TRBJ2-1|TRBV5-1
CASRTSGYYNEQFF
TGCGCCAGCAGAACTAGCGGTTACTACAATGAGCAGTTCTTC
>15|.|TRBD1|TRBJ1-5|TRBV7-2
CASSPSTGGRQPQHF
TGTGCCAGCAGCCCGTCCACAGGGGGAAGACAGCCCCAGCATTTT
>12|.|.|TRBJ1-1|TRBV6-6
CASSYSLVEAFF
TGTGCCAGCAGTTACTCGTTGGTTGAAGCTTTCTTT
>14|.|.|TRBJ1-2|TRBV25-1
CASSDGSDNYGYTF
TGTGCCAGCAGTGATGGGTCTGATAACTATGGCTACACCTTC
>15|once|TRBD1|TRBJ1-2|TRBV6-5
CASSGPGQGNYGYTF
TGTGCCAGCAGTGGACCGGGACAGGGGAACTATGGCTACACCTTC
>14|.|.|TRBJ2-7|TRBV9
CASSVGQGNYEQYF
TGTGCCAGCAGCGTAGGTCAGGGAAACTACGAGCAGTACTTC
>14|.|.|TRBJ2-7|TRBV7-9
CASSLQAGKNEQYF
TGTGCCAGCAGCTTACAAGCGGGTAAGAACGAGCAGTACTTC
>13|.|.|TRBJ1-1|TRBV29-1
CSVEDARGVAAFF
TGCAGCGTTGAAGACGCGAGGGGGGTCGCAGCTTTCTTT
>13|.|.|TRBJ1-5|TRBV6-1
CASSPEQAQPQHF
TGTGCCAGCAGCCCCGAACAGGCCCAGCCCCAGCATTTT
>13|.|.|TRBJ1-1|TRBV6-6
CASSRLSGTEAFF
TGTGCCAGCAGCCGCTTGAGTGGCACTGAAGCTTTCTTT
>14|.|.|TRBJ1-1|TRBV27
CASQPFLVNTEAFF
TGTGCCAGCCAGCCTTTTCTAGTGAACACTGAAGCTTTCTTT
>14|.|.|TRBJ2-3|TRBV27
CASSLTQGADTQYF
TGTGCCAGCAGTTTAACGCAGGGCGCAGATACGCAGTATTTT
>15|.|.|TRBJ1-1|TRBV5-1
CASRPGGGQNTEAFF
TGCGCCAGCAGGCCCGGAGGGGGGCAGAACACTGAAGCTTTCTTT
>19|.|.|TRBJ2-3|TRBV1
CTSSQTSLAGGPDTDTQYF
TGCACCAGCAGCCAGACATCTCTAGCGGGAGGGCCTGACACAGATACGCAGTATTTT
>12|.|.|TRBJ2-7|TRBV7-8
CASSLSIYEQYF
TGTGCCAGCAGCTTGTCCATCTACGAGCAGTACTTC
>12|.|.|TRBJ2-7|TRBV10-3
CATAGRSREQYF
TGTGCCACCGCCGGTCGGAGCCGCGAGCAGTACTTC
>14|.|.|TRBJ1-3|TRBV11-2
CASSFGRSGNTIYF
TGTGCCAGCAGCTTTGGCCGCTCTGGAAACACCATATATTTT
>14|.|.|TRBJ2-2|TRBV5-1
CASNPGLNTGELFF
TGCGCCAGCAACCCGGGTCTGAACACCGGGGAGCTGTTTTTT
>14|.|.|TRBJ2-7|TRBV14
CASSRNRDPAEQYF
TGTGCCAGCAGCCGGAACCGGGACCCTGCGGAGCAGTACTTC
>15|.|TRBD2|TRBJ2-7|TRBV7-3
CASSVAAGGHLEQYF
TGTGCCAGCAGCGTAGCAGCGGGGGGGCATCTCGAGCAGTACTTC
>14|.|.|TRBJ1-6|TRBV19
CASSIAAGNSPLHF
TGTGCCAGTAGTATAGCAGCTGGAAATTCACCCCTCCACTTT
>15|.|.|TRBJ1-6|TRBV28
CASSLGRSGDSPLHF
TGTGCCAGCAGTTTAGGCAGGAGTGGGGATTCACCCCTCCACTTT
>18|once|.|TRBJ2-6|TRBV5-1
CASRTAQGNLLGANVLTF
TGCGCCAGCCGTACGGCCCAGGGGAACCTCTTAGGGGCCAACGTCCTGACTTTC
>15|.|TRBD1|TRBJ1-1|TRBV10-3
CAISAVDRGGTEAFF
TGTGCCATCAGTGCTGTTGACAGGGGGGGCACTGAAGCTTTCTTT
>14|few|TRBD2|TRBJ2-1|TRBV2
CASSTRLAGEEQFF
TGTGCCAGCAGTACTAGACTAGCGGGAGAAGAGCAGTTCTTC
>14|.|.|TRBJ1-6|TRBV9
CASSASRTGKPLHF
TGTGCCAGCAGCGCAAGTAGGACGGGCAAGCCCCTCCACTTT
>15|.|TRBD1|TRBJ2-5|TRBV5-1
CASSLGDRDGETQYF
TGCGCCAGCAGCTTGGGGGACAGGGACGGAGAGACCCAGTACTTC
>14|.|.|TRBJ1-3|TRBV7-9
CASGEAYSGNTIYF
TGTGCCAGCGGCGAGGCCTACTCTGGAAACACCATATATTTT